Below are 20 T cell receptor beta chains sequenced from a single sample in a study of cytomegalovirus exposure and HLA in healthy donors. The PCR was carried out with 60 Vbeta primers and 13 Jbeta primers. Using immunoSEQ multiplex PCR, the repertoire was profiled, and TCRdb retains in-frame clones only, with some absent. The sample lists some 160,000 clones; about four fifths were seen once. Sequencing was done on a sample of PBMCs. The source is a woman aged 40 to 50 in good health and CMV-seropositive.

The CDR3 sequence: CASSAINEGIRAEAFF. The DNA for the CDR3 is TGTGCCAGCAGCGCAATTAATGAGGGAATACGTGCTGAAGCTTTCTTT. The chain has TRBV28 and TRBJ1-1; no clear D gene. CDR3 length: 16 amino acids. Germline assignment: CDR1 MDHEN and CDR2 SYDVKM. V lost 6 bases and J 6 bases, leaving 23 bases between the germline ends.

The chain carries TRBV30 and TRBJ2-3, with 10 bases matching TRBD2. CDR1 and CDR2 (germline): GTSNPN, SVGIG (reference sequence). CDR3 length: 13 residues. The V segment lost 4 bases and the J segment 3 bases; nucleotides outside the gene matches: 1. The CDR3 region has the DNA TGTGCCTGGAATAGCGGGGGGACAGATACGCAGTATTTT. Its translation is CAWNSGGTDTQYF. Full variable domain (remainder filled in from reference TRBV30 and TRBJ2-3): SQTIHQWPATLVQPVGSPLSLECTVEGTSNPNLYWYRQAAGRGLQLLFYSVGIGQISSEVPQNLSASRPQDRQFILSSKKLLLSDSGFYLCAWNSGGTDTQYFGPGTRLTVL.

This clone was seen more than once but under ten times. The chain has TRBV5-4 and TRBJ1-1; no firm D call. This CDR3 spans 15 amino acids. Germline loops: CDR1 SGHNT, CDR2 YYREEE (reference sequence). V was cut by 4 bases and J by 0 bases, with 13 bases left in between. CDR3: CASSRRAVMNTEAFF. The CDR3 DNA follows: TGTGCCAGCAGCCGGCGGGCGGTCATGAACACTGAAGCTTTCTTT.

CDR3 region: CASSIPGMNTEAFF. The CDR3 DNA reads TGTGCCAGTAGTATTCCCGGGATGAACACTGAAGCTTTCTTT. The genes are TRBV19 and TRBJ1-1; unclear D gene. This CDR3 spans 14 amino acids. Trimming removed 3 bases from V and 0 bases from J, with 8 bases in between. Per the germline V gene, CDR1 is LNHDA and CDR2 is SQIVND (reference sequence).

J is TRBJ1-6 and V is TRBV30; TRBD1 matches 8 bases. Losses at the gene ends were 3 bases for V and 7 bases for J; bases not matched to a gene: 5. Germline V gene sequence: CDR1 GTSNPN, CDR2 SVGIG (reference sequence). CDR3 length equals 14 residues. The CDR3 protein is CAWRDRVRNSPLHF. CDR3 nucleotides: TGTGCCTGGAGGGACAGGGTGCGCAATTCACCCCTCCACTTT.

The chain couples TRBV9 to TRBJ2-1, with D possibly being TRBD2 (6 bases). CDR1 and CDR2 from the germline V gene are SGDLS and YYNGEE. V lost 3 bases and J lost 5, with 12 bases in between. The CDR3 has 14 residues. The CDR3 loop is CASSARLVNNEQFF. The CDR3 nucleotides read TGTGCCAGCAGCGCACGACTAGTGAACAATGAGCAGTTCTTC.

The chain uses TRBV28 and TRBJ2-7; tentative D call: TRBD1 (6 bases). Germline CDR1 is MDHEN and CDR2 is SYDVKM. V lost 6 bases to trimming and J lost 0 bases, with 15 bases between them. The CDR3 sequence is 15 residues long. The CDR3 here is CASRINGQNSYEQYF. CDR3 nucleotides: TGTGCCAGCAGGATCAACGGACAGAACTCCTACGAGCAGTACTTC.

This clone turned up a few times. The rearrangement uses TRBV7-6 and TRBJ1-5; TRBD1 agrees at 8 bases. Trimming cost V 5 bases and J 2 bases; bases outside gene matches: 8. This CDR3 is built from 16 residues. Germline V lookup: CDR1 SGHVS, CDR2 FNYEAQ. The CDR3 sequence is CASSQRTGMGNQPQHF. CDR3 nucleotide sequence: TGTGCCAGCAGCCAGCGGACAGGGATGGGCAATCAGCCCCAGCATTTT.

V is TRBV9 and J is TRBJ2-1; D is unresolved. The CDR3 spans 12 residues. Germline CDR1 is SGDLS and CDR2 is YYNGEE. V gave up 3 bases and J gave up 5 bases, with 6 bases separating them. The CDR3 DNA is TGTGCCAGCAGCGCCGCAGACAATGAGCAGTTCTTC. This encodes CASSAADNEQFF.

The V and J genes are TRBV11-2 and TRBJ1-1; D unresolved. CDR1 SGHAT and CDR2 FQNNGV come from the germline V gene. This CDR3 region has 18 residues. Trimming took 2 bases from V and 4 from J, leaving 23 bases between them. CDR3 coding DNA: TGTGCCAGCAGCTTAAACTACGCGGGATACCCGTTGGGCACTGAAGCTTTCTTT. As protein: CASSLNYAGYPLGTEAFF.

V is TRBV12-5 and J is TRBJ2-3; TRBD2 might be the D (5 bases). Trimming removed 5 bases from V and 4 bases from J, with 10 bases in between. The CDR3 has 13 residues. Germline CDR1 reads LGHNT; CDR2 reads FRNRAP. For the CDR3, the DNA is TGTGCTAGTGGTGCCTCCGGGGCAGATACGCAGTATTTT. As protein: CASGASGADTQYF.

V usage is TRBV28 and J usage is TRBJ2-3, with D maybe TRBD2 (6 bases). V lost 5 bases, J lost 0 bases, and 21 bases lay in between. The V gene's germline CDR1 is MDHEN and CDR2 SYDVKM. The CDR3 length is 18 residues. In DNA, the CDR3 is TGTGCCAGCAGTCCCCTAACGAGCGGGCGTACTAGCACAGATACGCAGTATTTT. It translates to CASSPLTSGRTSTDTQYF. The entire variable domain, with the rest obtained from reference TRBV28 and TRBJ2-3, is as follows: DVKVTQSSRYLVKRTGEKVFLECVQDMDHENMFWYRQDPGLGLRLIYFSYDVKMKEKGDIPEGYSVSREKKERFSLILESASTNQTSMYLCASSPLTSGRTSTDTQYFGPGTRLTVL.

The genes are TRBV28 and TRBJ1-2, with 10 positions matching TRBD1. The CDR3 sequence is 14 residues long. V lost 4 bases and J lost 4; bases outside the gene matches: 3. The germline V gene has CDR1 MDHEN and CDR2 SYDVKM. The CDR3 region is CASSSTGGAYGYTF. CDR3 sequence (DNA): TGTGCCAGCAGTTCGACAGGGGGCGCCTATGGCTACACCTTC.

V and J are TRBV5-8 and TRBJ1-5; D ambiguous. This CDR3 contains 13 residues. Trimming took 3 bases from V and 4 from J, leaving 8 bases between them. From germline, CDR1 is SGHTS and CDR2 YDEGEE. As DNA, the CDR3 is TGTGCCAGCAGCTCCTCCGCGAATCAGCCCCAGCATTTT. Translation gives CASSSSANQPQHF. The complete variable domain, with remaining parts taken from reference TRBV5-8 and TRBJ1-5, reads EAGVTQSPTHLIKTRGQQATLRCSPISGHTSVYWYQQALGLGLQFLLWYDEGEERNRGNFPPRFSGRQFPNYSSELNVNALELEDSALYLCASSSSANQPQHFGDGTRLSIL.

The chain has TRBV7-2 and TRBJ2-2; TRBD2 is a possible D gene (6 bases). Trimming removed 5 bases at V and 1 base at J, with 11 bases between. Germline assignment: CDR1 SGHTA and CDR2 FQGNSA. The CDR3 sequence is 15 residues long. In nucleotides, the CDR3 is TGTGCCAGCAGCCACGGAGGGGTGAACACCGGGGAGCTGTTTTTT. This encodes CASSHGGVNTGELFF.

V usage is TRBV7-9 and J usage is TRBJ2-7, with a possible D match to TRBD2 (5 bases). V gave up 8 bases and J gave up 6 bases, with 23 bases separating them. Per germline, CDR1 SEHNR and CDR2 FQNEAQ (reference sequence). The CDR3 is 15 residues long. The CDR3 bases are TGTGCCAGCCTTACATGGGCTAGCAACCTATCCGAGCAGTACTTC. Translating it yields CASLTWASNLSEQYF.

The chain carries TRBV7-2 and TRBJ2-3; TRBD2 aligns across 7 bases. V gave up 5 bases and J gave up 3 bases; unmatched junction bases: 14. The length of the CDR3 is 17 residues. Germline CDR1 and CDR2: SGHTA and FQGNSA. This CDR3 reads CASSRGSGGSGTDTQYF. CDR3 coding DNA: TGTGCCAGCAGCCGCGGGTCCGGCGGGAGTGGGACAGATACGCAGTATTTT. Filled out from reference TRBV7-2 and TRBJ2-3, the complete variable domain reads GAGVSQSPSNKVTEKGKDVELRCDPISGHTALYWYRQSLGQGLEFLIYFQGNSAPDKSGLPSDRFSAERTGGSVSTLTIQRTQQEDSAVYLCASSRGSGGSGTDTQYFGPGTRLTVL.

The chain has TRBV6-6 and TRBJ2-1; 7 bases agree with TRBD2. CDR3 length: 12 amino acids. Germline lookup yields CDR1 MNHNY and CDR2 SVGAGI (reference sequence). The ends lost 11 bases at V and 10 bases at J; junction bases unmatched: 11. The DNA for the CDR3 is TGTGCCGGGAGCGGGTTGGGGGGGGAGCAGTTCTTC. Residues: CAGSGLGGEQFF.

CDR3 sequence (DNA): TGCGCCAGCCAAGGACTGGCTAACACCGGGGAGCTGTTTTTT. Translated: CASQGLANTGELFF. This sequence joins TRBV5-1 and TRBJ2-2; D perhaps matches TRBD2 (5 bases). V gave up 7 bases and J gave up 2 bases, with 12 bases separating them. There are 14 residues in the CDR3. Germline CDR1 is SGHRS and CDR2 is YFSETQ.

The chain employs TRBV2 and TRBJ2-2, with 15 nucleotides matching TRBD2. Germline trimming cut 8 bases from V and 9 bases from J; bases unmatched to any gene: 7. The germline V gene encodes CDR1 SNHLY and CDR2 FYNNEI. The CDR3 is 15 residues long. For the CDR3, the DNA is TGTGCCAGCTCTGGACTAGCGGGGGGGCAAAGGGAGCTGTTTTTT. Amino acid sequence: CASSGLAGGQRELFF.